Listed below are T cell receptor beta chains from one sample, sequenced in a study of beta chain features in type 1 diabetes. TCRdb's copy holds only in-frame clones and misses some; the assay was immunoSEQ multiplex PCR. Of roughly 53,000 clones in the sample, roughly 39% were seen once. The sample comprised Tregs from blood. The receptors were gathered from a young man with type 1 diabetes. Both conserved end residues are part of each CDR3. Each record gives: clone size, D gene, V gene, J gene, CDR3 DNA, CDR3 protein. D genes are given only for firm matches. Clone size is stated in some rows and not others, as once, few, many or a class when expanded.

>-|-|TRBV28|TRBJ2-1
TGTGCCAGCAGCCTCAGGGATACCTACAATGAGCAGTTCTTC
CASSLRDTYNEQFF
>few|-|TRBV7-9|TRBJ2-2
TGTGCCAGCTCCCCAGTCACCGGGGAGCTGTTTTTT
CASSPVTGELFF
>-|TRBD2|TRBV7-6|TRBJ2-5
TGTGCCAGCAGCTCCGGACTAGCGGGAGGGGAAGGAGAGACCCAGTACTTC
CASSSGLAGGEGETQYF
>-|TRBD1|TRBV2|TRBJ1-5
TGTGCCAGCAAGGGGGCAGGGGACGGAAATAGCAATCAGCCCCAGCATTTT
CASKGAGDGNSNQPQHF
>few|-|TRBV9|TRBJ2-2
TGTGCCAGCAGCGTACTGCGGACTACCTCGAACACCGGGGAGCTGTTTTTT
CASSVLRTTSNTGELFF
>few|-|TRBV18|TRBJ1-2
TGTGCCAGCTCGAGCGCCTATGGCTACACCTTC
CASSSAYGYTF
>-|TRBD1|TRBV19|TRBJ2-2
TGTGCCAGTAGGTCGGACAGGGGGCTTGGCGGGGAGCTGTTTTTT
CASRSDRGLGGELFF
>few|-|TRBV19|TRBJ1-2
TGTGCCAGTAGTATAATTTTCGGGATTAACTATGGCTACACCTTC
CASSIIFGINYGYTF
>-|TRBD2|TRBV7-9|TRBJ2-3
TGTGCCAGTTCGACTAGCGGGTGGAACACAGATACGCAGTATTTT
CASSTSGWNTDTQYF
>-|-|TRBV6-1|TRBJ2-3
TGTGCCAGCAGTGTAACTTTCCAGGGAGATACGCAGTATTTT
CASSVTFQGDTQYF
>few|-|TRBV5-6|TRBJ2-5
TGTGCCAGCAGCTTATCGTTAGGGGTGGAGACCCAGTACTTC
CASSLSLGVETQYF
>once|-|TRBV7-9|TRBJ1-1
TGTGCCAGCAGCCCACAGGGAGGGGGCACTGAAGCTTTCTTT
CASSPQGGGTEAFF
>-|TRBD2|TRBV7-2|TRBJ2-7
TGTGCCAGCAGCTTAGGTAGCGGGAAAACCTACGAGCAGTACTTC
CASSLGSGKTYEQYF